A single sample is the source of the 27 T cell receptor beta chains below, sequenced in a study of T cells in Graves' hyperthyroidism and ophthalmopathy. The investigators amplified TCR beta CDR3 regions from RNA transcripts. During a first-round RT-PCR of the TCR CDR3, the HTBI primer set was used. TCRdb re-derived calls from the multiplex PCR reads in MiXCR, one entry per CDR3 protein. The table has some 500,000 distinct CDR3 sequences, roughly an eighth seen once; the top ten hold under 20%. What was sequenced was blood. Receptors were obtained from a woman under 30 with Graves' hyperthyroidism.

This clonotype was observed at least ten times. This sequence joins TRBV30 and TRBJ1-2; D is uncertain. V shed 1 base and J shed 5 bases, with 8 bases lying between them. The CDR3 consists of 12 residues. CDR1 GTSNPN and CDR2 SVGIG come from the germline V gene (reference sequence). The chain's CDR3 is CAWSGGRYGYTF. As DNA, the CDR3 is TGTGCCTGGAGTGGAGGCCGGTATGGCTACACCTTC.

This clonotype was recorded at least ten times. This rearrangement joins TRBV2 to TRBJ1-5; D is possibly TRBD1 (6 bases). V dropped 7 bases and J dropped 3 bases, with 16 bases sitting between them. Germline V gene data show CDR1 as SNHLY and CDR2 as FYNNEI. The CDR3 extends over 15 amino acids. CDR3 protein: CASTSGTHFNQPQHF. The CDR3 coding sequence is TGTGCCAGCACCTCCGGGACACACTTCAATCAGCCCCAGCATTTT.

For this clonotype: Relative to the germline gene, one junction end is altered; a read error may explain this. The chain is built from TRBV5-1 and TRBJ1-1, with TRBD1 matching over 12 bases. This CDR3 has 16 residues. Germline V gene data show CDR1 as SGHRS and CDR2 as YFSETQ. Here the CDR3 DNA reads TGCGCCAGCCGGGACAGGGGGCGAATCCCGAACATTGAAGCTTTCTTT. It specifies CASRDRGRIPNIEAFF.

This clonotype was observed a handful of times. It may be a read error: a sequence one base away is much more abundant. The chain has TRBV27 and TRBJ1-6; 8 nucleotides align to TRBD1. CDR3 length: 16 amino acids. Germline assignment: CDR1 MNHEY and CDR2 SMNVEV (reference sequence). CDR3 amino acids: CATSRSWTGKNSPLHF. The CDR3 nucleotides read TGTGCCACCAGTCGATCCTGGACAGGGAAAAATTCACCCCTCCACTTT.

Concerning this clonotype: A much larger clonotype is one base distant, so this may be a read error. CDR3 sequence: CAGSPRGFAETQYF. DNA of the CDR3: TGTGCCGGCAGTCCCCGGGGGTTTGCCGAGACCCAGTACTTC. This chain connects TRBV12-3 or TRBV12-4 to TRBJ2-5; possibly TRBD2 for D (6 bases). CDR3 length: 14 residues.

This clonotype was seen only a few times. A clone one base away is much larger, so this may be a read error. The chain recombines TRBV11-2 with TRBJ2-1, with D tentatively TRBD2 (6 bases). Looked up from germline, CDR1 is SGHAT and CDR2 is FQNNGV. CDR3 length: 15 residues. The CDR3 DNA is TGTGCCAGCAGCTTAGCCCTAGCGTCCTACAATAAGCAGTTCTTC. Translated: CASSLALASYNKQFF.

The table lists this clonotype with a few counts. V gene TRBV9 combines with J gene TRBJ1-5, with D maybe TRBD1 (5 bases). CDR1 is SGDLS and CDR2 is YYNGEE in the germline V gene. This CDR3 has 15 amino acids. The V and J ends lost 0 bases and 3 bases respectively, with 10 bases between them. For the CDR3, the DNA is TGTGCCAGCAGCGTAGGGTCGGGGACCAATCAGCCCCAGCATTTT. It codes for CASSVGSGTNQPQHF.

V is TRBV7-2 and J is TRBJ2-3; D unresolved. Germline CDR1 is SGHTA and CDR2 is FQGNSA. The length of the CDR3 is 17 residues. The V end was cut by 0 bases, the J end by 8 bases, with 21 bases between. The DNA for the CDR3 is TGTGCCAGCAGCTTAGCGTTTCGGACCGCATGGCCAGGTACGCAGTATTTT. This translates into CASSLAFRTAWPGTQYF.

The V gene is TRBV27, the J gene TRBJ1-1; 8 nucleotides align to TRBD1. V gave up 6 bases and J gave up 0 bases; unmatched junction bases: 9. CDR1 is MNHEY and CDR2 is SMNVEV in the germline V gene (reference sequence). CDR3 length: 16 amino acids. CDR3 bases: TGTGCCAGCAGACCAGGGGGCGAGGGGCTGAACACTGAAGCTTTCTTT. It is translated as CASRPGGEGLNTEAFF.

V gene TRBV2 combines with J gene TRBJ2-5; D is tentatively TRBD1 or TRBD2 (5 bases each). Trimming took off 6 bases at V and 1 base at J, with 9 bases between the two ends. This CDR3 spans 13 amino acids. The germline gives CDR1 SNHLY, CDR2 FYNNEI. The CDR3 sequence is CASSSGTQETQYF. The CDR3 nucleotides are TGTGCCAGCAGCTCCGGGACCCAAGAGACCCAGTACTTC.

This clonotype was counted at least ten times. This sequence joins TRBV19 and TRBJ1-2, with unresolved D. Deletions cut 8 bases from V and 4 bases from J, with 14 bases between. This CDR3 spans 13 amino acids. CDR1 LNHDA and CDR2 SQIVND come from the germline V gene (reference sequence). The DNA for the CDR3 is TGTGCCAGTGAGAGCCCGAGCGCCTATGGCTACACCTTC. It specifies CASESPSAYGYTF. Variable domain in full (rest from reference TRBV19 and TRBJ1-2): DGGITQSPKYLFRKEGQNVTLSCEQNLNHDAMYWYRQDPGQGLRLIYYSQIVNDFQKGDIAEGYSVSREKKESFPLTVTSAQKNPTAFYLCASESPSAYGYTFGSGTRLTVV.

This clonotype was observed many times. The chain combines TRBV7-2 with TRBJ2-2, with TRBD1 matching 8 bases. Germline assignment: CDR1 SGHTA and CDR2 FQGNSA. V was clipped by 3 bases and J by 1 base; unmatched bases: 1. This CDR3 has 15 residues. The CDR3 region is CASSLGQVNTGELFF. As DNA, the CDR3 is TGTGCCAGCAGCTTGGGACAGGTGAACACCGGGGAGCTGTTTTTT.

This clonotype came up a few times. The chain couples TRBV4-2 to TRBJ2-7; tentative D call: TRBD1 (5 bases). Germline-derived CDR1 and CDR2 are LGHNA and YNFKEQ. The CDR3 loop spans 14 amino acids. Trimming removed 1 base from V and 4 bases from J, with 11 bases in between. The CDR3 reads CASSQAQDNYEQYF. The CDR3, as DNA: TGTGCCAGCAGCCAAGCTCAGGACAATTACGAGCAGTACTTC.

This chain connects TRBV4-1 to TRBJ2-2, with D uncertain. Germline V gene lookup returns CDR1 MGHRA and CDR2 YSYEKL. The CDR3 covers 16 residues. V shed 6 bases and J shed 5 bases, with 19 bases lying between them. The CDR3 DNA reads as TGCGCCAGCAGTATCCACCCAGTCGTAAAAACCGGGGAGCTGTTTTTT. It encodes CASSIHPVVKTGELFF.

This clonotype was counted many times. J is TRBJ2-5 and V is TRBV12-3 or TRBV12-4; D perhaps matches TRBD2 (5 bases). The V gene lost 6 bases and the J gene lost 4 bases, with 12 bases spanning the gap. The CDR3 totals 13 residues. The CDR3 DNA reads as TGTGCCAGCAGCCCGGGGATCCTAGAGACCCAGTACTTC. Its protein product is CASSPGILETQYF.

This chain uses TRBV6-2 or TRBV6-3 with TRBJ2-4; 8 nucleotides line up with TRBD1. This CDR3 is built from 14 residues. Per the germline V gene, CDR1 is MNHEY and CDR2 is SVGEGT. After removal of 5 bases from V and 6 bases from J, the junction contained 6 bases not matched to a gene. CDR3 coding DNA: TGTGCCAGCAGTGGAGGAGGACAGGGAAACATTCAGTACTTC. Translating gives CASSGGGQGNIQYF.

This clonotype was recorded many times. The CDR3 loop is CAWKGSGMTGELFF. In DNA, the CDR3 is TGTGCCTGGAAAGGGTCAGGAATGACCGGGGAGCTGTTTTTT. The gene calls are TRBV30 and TRBJ2-2; D is ambiguous. The CDR3 extends over 14 amino acids. The germline gives CDR1 GTSNPN, CDR2 SVGIG (reference sequence). Between the trimmed V and J ends, which lost 4 bases and 5 bases, there was a span of 14 bases.

This clonotype was counted a few times. This chain joins TRBV7-9 and TRBJ2-1, with 8 bases lining up with TRBD2. Germline V CDR1 and CDR2: SEHNR, FQNEAQ (reference sequence). V trimming: 4 bases; J trimming: 10 bases; junction bases outside the gene matches: 9. This CDR3 contains 14 residues. The chain's CDR3 is CASSSPSGPREQFF. DNA for the CDR3: TGTGCCAGCAGCTCCCCTAGCGGGCCTAGGGAGCAGTTCTTC.

V gene TRBV2 combines with J gene TRBJ2-1; 7 bases fit TRBD1. J was trimmed by 8 bases and V by 3 bases; bases with no gene match: 1. From germline, CDR1 is SNHLY and CDR2 FYNNEI. The CDR3 covers 12 residues. The chain's CDR3 is CASSDQGDEQFF. Written as DNA, the CDR3 is TGTGCCAGCAGTGACCAGGGGGATGAGCAGTTCTTC.

This clonotype came up a few times. V usage is TRBV6-2 or TRBV6-3 and J usage is TRBJ2-1; 11 bases agree with TRBD1. The CDR3 consists of 15 residues. Germline loops: CDR1 MNHEY, CDR2 SVGEGT. Losses at the gene ends were 5 bases for V and 3 bases for J; bases not matched to a gene: 3. In DNA form, the CDR3 reads TGTGCCAGCAGTAGGACAGGGGGCTACTACAATGAGCAGTTCTTC. Translating gives CASSRTGGYYNEQFF.

This clonotype was picked up many times. The chain carries TRBV7-2 and TRBJ2-7; D is ambiguous. Trimming pared 2 bases from V and 6 bases from J, leaving 8 bases between. The CDR3 has 12 amino acids. Germline assignment: CDR1 SGHTA and CDR2 FQGNSA. The CDR3 sequence is CASSLQSAEQYF. The CDR3 DNA sequence: TGTGCCAGCAGCTTACAAAGTGCCGAGCAGTACTTC.

This clonotype was detected only a few times. The chain has TRBV7-3 and TRBJ1-1; D is unresolved. Trimming stripped 5 bases from V and 0 bases from J, with 13 bases between. The CDR3 is 15 residues long. Germline V CDR1 and CDR2: SGHTA, FQGTGA. This chain's CDR3 is CASSANGRLNTEAFF. The CDR3 coding sequence is TGTGCCAGCAGCGCCAATGGGCGTTTGAACACTGAAGCTTTCTTT.

This clonotype has at least ten counts. The rearrangement uses TRBV24-1 and TRBJ2-7; 9 bases are a match to TRBD1. The CDR3 runs 15 residues. V gave up 5 bases and J gave up 3 bases; unmatched junction bases: 7. The V gene's germline CDR1 is KGHDR and CDR2 SFDVKD. The CDR3 nucleotides read TGTGCCACCAGTGGACAGGGGGAAAAGAACTACGAGCAGTACTTC. This codes for CATSGQGEKNYEQYF.

The rearrangement joins TRBV27 to TRBJ2-5; the match to TRBD2 covers 10 bases. Per the germline V gene, CDR1 is MNHEY and CDR2 is SMNVEV (reference sequence). This CDR3 has 14 residues. Trimming took 6 bases from V and 4 from J; bases not matched to a gene: 5. Written as DNA, the CDR3 is TGTGCCAGCAGCTCCGGACTAGCGGCAGAGACCCAGTACTTC. This encodes CASSSGLAAETQYF.

The rearrangement uses TRBV4-1 and TRBJ1-6, with D possibly being TRBD1 (5 bases). Trimming took 2 bases from V and 7 from J, leaving 21 bases between them. This CDR3 spans 18 amino acids. The V gene's germline CDR1 is MGHRA and CDR2 YSYEKL. This CDR3 is CASSQSWLWRRGNSPLHF. The CDR3 DNA reads as TGCGCCAGCAGCCAATCCTGGCTGTGGCGGCGGGGGAATTCACCCCTCCACTTT.

This clonotype was observed at least ten times. The chain's CDR3 is CASSPVLWPKVGYTF. CDR3 bases: TGCGCCAGCAGCCCGGTGTTGTGGCCCAAAGTAGGCTACACCTTC. The V gene is TRBV5-1, the J gene TRBJ1-2; D remains ambiguous. CDR1 and CDR2 from the germline V gene are SGHRS and YFSETQ. V lost 4 bases to trimming and J lost 8 bases, with 21 bases between them. CDR3 size: 15 residues.

This clonotype has at least ten counts. The V call is TRBV2, the J call TRBJ2-1; D not certain. Germline assignment: CDR1 SNHLY and CDR2 FYNNEI. This CDR3 has 13 amino acids. V gave up 9 bases and J gave up 4 bases, with 13 bases separating them. The CDR3 protein is CARSREPYNEQFF. Here the CDR3 DNA reads TGTGCCAGAAGCCGTGAACCATACAATGAGCAGTTCTTC.